This TCR beta chain was captured by sequencing in a study of T cells after posttransplantation cyclophosphamide. Treatment was busulfan-fludarabine conditioning, a marrow graft, and cyclophosphamide on days +3 and +4. Comments on this clone: Its antigen is as yet unknown.

Data came from immunoSEQ multiplex PCR; TCRdb stores just in-frame clones and leaves some out. The sample yields about 15,000 clones, about 90% seen once. General observations from the study: Later blood repertoires were often dominated by clones from the donor CD8+ memory compartment.

This specimen consisted of CD4+ T cells sorted from blood, obtained after allogeneic stem cell transplant with posttransplant cyclophosphamide. This receptor was obtained from a male patient over 55 who received an allogeneic stem cell transplant from a related donor and was CMV-positive. Some T cells may be provided by the graft donor.

The chain's CDR3 is CASSLDAANYGYTF. Written as DNA, the CDR3 is TGTGCCAGCAGTTTAGACGCGGCTAACTATGGCTACACCTTC. The V and J genes are TRBV6-5 and TRBJ1-2; D is unclear. Germline CDR1 is MNHEY and CDR2 is SVGAGI. The CDR3 has 14 amino acids. V was pared by 4 bases and J by 0 bases, with 9 bases between.